The T cell receptor (beta chain) under discussion was sequenced for a study of T cells in Graves' hyperthyroidism and ophthalmopathy. Looking at the study overall: Pretreatment peripheral blood was obtained at initial diagnosis. Overall study results and limits: In blood, most of the thyroid clonotypes expanded above 0.001 were also present.

V was shortened by 7 bases and J by 3 bases, with 16 bases between the two germline ends. CDR1 LNHNV and CDR2 YYDKDF come from the germline V gene (reference sequence). The CDR3 has 15 residues. Patients with uncontrolled infections, other autoimmune diseases, pregnancy or lactation were excluded. The study based diagnoses on clinical symptoms, serum thyroxine and TRAb, thyroid ultrasound and orbital computed tomography. In this sample, this clonotype turned up a few times. As yet, its antigen is unknown. The CDR3 regions of TCR beta were amplified from RNA transcripts. A first-round RT-PCR of the TCR CDR3 used the HTBI primer set. MiXCR, run by TCRdb on the multiplex PCR reads, gives a single entry per CDR3 protein. The repertoire holds about 610,000 distinct CDR3 sequences, with around 15% as singletons.

The V call is TRBV15, the J call TRBJ1-5; D unresolved. The sequencing input was blood. The clonotype originates from a woman aged 40 to 55 with Graves' ophthalmopathy. The CDR3 reads CATTPYAGSNQPQHF. The CDR3 DNA is TGTGCCACCACCCCCTACGCCGGTTCCAATCAGCCCCAGCATTTT. Full variable domain (remainder filled in from reference TRBV15 and TRBJ1-5): DAMVIQNPRYQVTQFGKPVTLSCSQTLNHNVMYWYQQKSSQAPKLLFHYYDKDFNNEADTPDNFQSRRPNTSFCFLDIRSPGLGDTAMYLCATTPYAGSNQPQHFGDGTRLSIL.